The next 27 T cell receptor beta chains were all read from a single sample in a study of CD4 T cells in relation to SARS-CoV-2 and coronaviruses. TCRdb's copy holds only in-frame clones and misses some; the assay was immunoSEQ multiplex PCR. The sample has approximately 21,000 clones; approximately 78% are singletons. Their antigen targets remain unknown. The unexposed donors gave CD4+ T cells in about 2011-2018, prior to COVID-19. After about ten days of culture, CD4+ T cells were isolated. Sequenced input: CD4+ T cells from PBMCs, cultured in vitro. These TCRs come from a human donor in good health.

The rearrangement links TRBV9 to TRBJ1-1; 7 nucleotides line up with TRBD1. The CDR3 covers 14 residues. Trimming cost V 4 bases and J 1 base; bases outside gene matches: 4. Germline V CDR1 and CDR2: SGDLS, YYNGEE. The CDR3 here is CASSLGTANTEAFF. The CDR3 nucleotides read TGTGCCAGCAGCCTGGGGACAGCGAACACTGAAGCTTTCTTT.

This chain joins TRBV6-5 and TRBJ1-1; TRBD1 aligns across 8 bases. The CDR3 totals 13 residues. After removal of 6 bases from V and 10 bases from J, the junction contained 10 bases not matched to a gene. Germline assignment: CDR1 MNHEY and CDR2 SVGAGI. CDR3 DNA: TGTGCCAGCAGAGTGGACAGGGAAGGCGTAGCTTTCTTT. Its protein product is CASRVDREGVAFF.

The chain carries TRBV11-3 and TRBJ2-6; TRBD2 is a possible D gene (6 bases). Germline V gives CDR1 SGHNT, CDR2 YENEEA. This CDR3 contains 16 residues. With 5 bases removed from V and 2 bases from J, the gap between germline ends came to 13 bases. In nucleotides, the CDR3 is TGTGCCAGCAGCCGGGGCGGGATAACTGGGGCCAACGTCCTGACTTTC. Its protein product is CASSRGGITGANVLTF.

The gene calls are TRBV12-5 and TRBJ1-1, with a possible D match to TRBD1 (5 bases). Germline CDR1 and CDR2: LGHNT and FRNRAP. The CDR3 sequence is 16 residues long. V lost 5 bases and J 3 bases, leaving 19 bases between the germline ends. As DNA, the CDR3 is TGTGCTAGTGGTCCCGGAGTGGGGGGATTTGACACTGAAGCTTTCTTT. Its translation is CASGPGVGGFDTEAFF.

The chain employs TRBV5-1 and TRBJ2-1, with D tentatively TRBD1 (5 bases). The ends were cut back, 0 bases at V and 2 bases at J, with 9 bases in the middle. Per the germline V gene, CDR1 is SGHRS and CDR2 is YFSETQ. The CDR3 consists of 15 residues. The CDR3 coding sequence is TGCGCCAGCAGCTTGGGCGAGACAGCCTACAATGAGCAGTTCTTC. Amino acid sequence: CASSLGETAYNEQFF.

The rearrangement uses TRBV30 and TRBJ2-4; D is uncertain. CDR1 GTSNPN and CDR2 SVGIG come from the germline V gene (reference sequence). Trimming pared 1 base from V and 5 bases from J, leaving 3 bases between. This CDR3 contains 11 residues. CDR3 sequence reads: CAWSEENIQYF. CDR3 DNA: TGTGCCTGGAGTGAGGAAAACATTCAGTACTTC.

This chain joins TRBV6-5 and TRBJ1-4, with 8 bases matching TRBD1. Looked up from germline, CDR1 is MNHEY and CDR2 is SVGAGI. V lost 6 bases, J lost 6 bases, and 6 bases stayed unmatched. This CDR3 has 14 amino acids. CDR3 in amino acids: CASSEDRVYEKLFF. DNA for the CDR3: TGTGCCAGCAGCGAGGACAGGGTTTATGAAAAACTGTTTTTT.

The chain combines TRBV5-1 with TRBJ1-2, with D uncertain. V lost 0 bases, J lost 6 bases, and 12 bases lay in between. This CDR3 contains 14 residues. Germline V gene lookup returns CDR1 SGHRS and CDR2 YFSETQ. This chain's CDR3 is CASSLEGRSHGYTF. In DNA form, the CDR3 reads TGCGCCAGCAGCTTGGAAGGCCGTAGCCATGGCTACACCTTC.

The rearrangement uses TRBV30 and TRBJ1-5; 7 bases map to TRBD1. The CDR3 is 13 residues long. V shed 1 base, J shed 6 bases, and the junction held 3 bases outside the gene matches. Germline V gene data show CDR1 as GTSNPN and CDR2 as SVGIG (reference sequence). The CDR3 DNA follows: TGTGCCTGGAGTGCGGACAGGATTCAGCCCCAGCATTTT. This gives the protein CAWSADRIQPQHF.

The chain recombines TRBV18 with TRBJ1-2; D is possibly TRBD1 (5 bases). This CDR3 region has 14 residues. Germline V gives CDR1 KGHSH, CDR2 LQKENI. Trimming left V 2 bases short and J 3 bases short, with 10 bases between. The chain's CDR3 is CASSPFDRDYGYTF. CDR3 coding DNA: TGTGCCAGCTCACCATTTGACAGAGACTATGGCTACACCTTC.

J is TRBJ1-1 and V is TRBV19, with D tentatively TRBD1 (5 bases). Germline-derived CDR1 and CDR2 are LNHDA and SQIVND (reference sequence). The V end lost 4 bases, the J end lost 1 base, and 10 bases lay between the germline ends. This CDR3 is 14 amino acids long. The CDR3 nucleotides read TGTGCCAGTAGTACGGCCGACAGGAACACTGAAGCTTTCTTT. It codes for CASSTADRNTEAFF.

The CDR3 DNA sequence: TGTGCCAGCAGTGACGGGGGACAGGGCAACTCCTACGAGCAGTACTTC. Translating it yields CASSDGGQGNSYEQYF. The V gene is TRBV6-1, the J gene TRBJ2-7; the match to TRBD1 covers 9 bases. The CDR3 loop spans 16 amino acids. Germline lookup yields CDR1 MNHNS and CDR2 SASEGT. Germline trimming cut 3 bases from V and 0 bases from J; bases unmatched to any gene: 6.

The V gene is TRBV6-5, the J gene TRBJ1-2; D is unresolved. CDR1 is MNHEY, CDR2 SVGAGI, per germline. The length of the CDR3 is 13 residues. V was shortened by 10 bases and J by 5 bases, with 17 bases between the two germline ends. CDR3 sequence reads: CATSTQSGYGYTF. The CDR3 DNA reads TGTGCCACGTCAACACAGTCTGGGTATGGCTACACCTTC.

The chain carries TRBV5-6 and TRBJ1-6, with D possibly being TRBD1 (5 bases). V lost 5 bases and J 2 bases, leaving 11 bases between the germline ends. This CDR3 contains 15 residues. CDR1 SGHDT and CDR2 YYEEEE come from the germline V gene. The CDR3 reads CASRIRDAYNSPLHF. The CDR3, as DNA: TGTGCCAGCAGGATCCGGGACGCCTATAATTCACCCCTCCACTTT.

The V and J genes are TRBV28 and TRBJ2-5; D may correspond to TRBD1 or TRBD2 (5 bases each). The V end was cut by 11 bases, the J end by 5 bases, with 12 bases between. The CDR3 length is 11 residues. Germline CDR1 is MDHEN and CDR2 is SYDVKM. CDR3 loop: CAGGPQETQYF. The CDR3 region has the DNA TGTGCCGGGGGACCGCAGGAGACCCAGTACTTC.

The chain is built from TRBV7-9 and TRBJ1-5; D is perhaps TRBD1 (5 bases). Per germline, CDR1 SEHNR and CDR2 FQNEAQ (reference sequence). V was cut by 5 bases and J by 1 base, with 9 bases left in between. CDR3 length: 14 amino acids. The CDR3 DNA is TGTGCCAGCAGCCTAGGGGCAAGCAATCAGCCCCAGCATTTT. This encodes CASSLGASNQPQHF.

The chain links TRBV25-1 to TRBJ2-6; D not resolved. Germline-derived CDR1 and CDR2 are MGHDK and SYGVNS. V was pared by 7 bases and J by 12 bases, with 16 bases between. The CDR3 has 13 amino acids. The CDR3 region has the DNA TGTGCCAGCACTACAGCCAGCAGCGCCGTCCTGACTTTC. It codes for CASTTASSAVLTF.

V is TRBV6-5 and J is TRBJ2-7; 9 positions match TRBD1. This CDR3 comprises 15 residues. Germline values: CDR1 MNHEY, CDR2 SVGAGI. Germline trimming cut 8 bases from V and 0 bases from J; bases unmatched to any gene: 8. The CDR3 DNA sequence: TGTGCCAGCGGAAAACAGGGGGCCGACTCCTACGAGCAGTACTTC. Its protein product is CASGKQGADSYEQYF.

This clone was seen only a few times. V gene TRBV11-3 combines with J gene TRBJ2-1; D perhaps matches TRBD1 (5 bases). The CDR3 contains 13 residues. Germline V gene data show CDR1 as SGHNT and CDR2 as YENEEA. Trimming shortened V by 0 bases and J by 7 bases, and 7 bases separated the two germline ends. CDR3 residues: CASSLDGANEQFF. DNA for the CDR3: TGTGCCAGCAGCTTAGATGGGGCTAATGAGCAGTTCTTC.

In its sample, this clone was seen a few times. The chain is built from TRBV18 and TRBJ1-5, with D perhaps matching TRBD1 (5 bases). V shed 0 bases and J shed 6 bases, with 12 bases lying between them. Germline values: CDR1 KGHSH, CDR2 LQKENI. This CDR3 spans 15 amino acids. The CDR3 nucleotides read TGTGCCAGCTCACCACCGGAACAGGCCGGTCAGCCCCAGCATTTT. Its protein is CASSPPEQAGQPQHF.

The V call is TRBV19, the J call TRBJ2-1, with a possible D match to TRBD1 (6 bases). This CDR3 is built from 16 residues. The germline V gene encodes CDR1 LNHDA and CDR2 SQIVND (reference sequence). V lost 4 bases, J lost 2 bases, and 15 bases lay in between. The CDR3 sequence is CASSTPPGEPYNEQFF. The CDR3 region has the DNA TGTGCCAGTAGTACCCCCCCAGGGGAACCCTACAATGAGCAGTTCTTC. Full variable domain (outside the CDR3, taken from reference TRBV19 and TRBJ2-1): DGGITQSPKYLFRKEGQNVTLSCEQNLNHDAMYWYRQDPGQGLRLIYYSQIVNDFQKGDIAEGYSVSREKKESFPLTVTSAQKNPTAFYLCASSTPPGEPYNEQFFGPGTRLTVL.

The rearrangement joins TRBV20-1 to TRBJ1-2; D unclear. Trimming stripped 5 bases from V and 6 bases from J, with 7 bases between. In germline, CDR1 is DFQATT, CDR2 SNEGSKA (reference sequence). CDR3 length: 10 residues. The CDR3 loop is CSAAEDGYTF. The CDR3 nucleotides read TGCAGTGCTGCCGAGGATGGCTACACCTTC.

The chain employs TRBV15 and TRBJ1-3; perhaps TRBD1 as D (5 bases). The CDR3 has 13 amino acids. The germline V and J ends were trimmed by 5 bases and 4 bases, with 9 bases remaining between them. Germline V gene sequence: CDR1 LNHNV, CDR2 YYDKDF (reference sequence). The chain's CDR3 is CATSWGEGNTIYF. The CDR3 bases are TGTGCCACCAGCTGGGGGGAAGGAAACACCATATATTTT.

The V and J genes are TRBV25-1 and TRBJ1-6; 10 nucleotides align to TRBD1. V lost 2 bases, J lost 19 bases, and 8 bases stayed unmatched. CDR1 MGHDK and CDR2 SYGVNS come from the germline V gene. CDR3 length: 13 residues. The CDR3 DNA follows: TGTGCCAGCAGTGAACCGGGACAGGGGAGGTCACACTTT. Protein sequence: CASSEPGQGRSHF.

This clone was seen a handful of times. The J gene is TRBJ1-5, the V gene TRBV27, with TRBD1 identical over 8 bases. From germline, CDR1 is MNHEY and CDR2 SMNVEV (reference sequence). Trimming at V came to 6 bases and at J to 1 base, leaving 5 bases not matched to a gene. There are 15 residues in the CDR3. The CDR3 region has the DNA TGTGCCAGCAGCGGGACAGGCGGAAGCAATCAGCCCCAGCATTTT. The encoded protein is CASSGTGGSNQPQHF.

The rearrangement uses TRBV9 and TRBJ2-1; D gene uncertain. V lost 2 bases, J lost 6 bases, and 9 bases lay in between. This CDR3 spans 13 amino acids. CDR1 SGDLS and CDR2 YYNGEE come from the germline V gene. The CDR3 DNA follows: TGTGCCAGCAGCGTGAAGGTTTCCAATGAGCAGTTCTTC. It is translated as CASSVKVSNEQFF.

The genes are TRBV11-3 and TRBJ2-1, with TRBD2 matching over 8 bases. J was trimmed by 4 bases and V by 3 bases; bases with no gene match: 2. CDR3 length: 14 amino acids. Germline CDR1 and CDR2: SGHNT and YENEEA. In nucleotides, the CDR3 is TGTGCCAGCAGCTTTAGCGGGATATACAATGAGCAGTTCTTC. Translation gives CASSFSGIYNEQFF.